Below are 27 T cell receptor beta chains sequenced from a single sample in a study of T cell responses to AZD1222 COVID-19 vaccine. Profiled with immunoSEQ multiplex PCR; TCRdb holds only in-frame clones, not every one. The sample yields approximately 180,000 clones, around 90% seen once. Source: peripheral blood, taken 28 days after the second AZD1222 dose. All receptors derive from an adult who received the AZD1222 COVID-19 vaccine.

The chain recombines TRBV6-6 with TRBJ1-5; tentative D call: TRBD1 (5 bases). Germline assignment: CDR1 MNHNY and CDR2 SVGAGI (reference sequence). V was shortened by 5 bases and J by 2 bases, with 13 bases between the two germline ends. The CDR3 consists of 15 residues. CDR3 in amino acids: CASSRTSQGNQPQHF. The CDR3 DNA reads as TGTGCCAGCAGTCGGACATCCCAAGGCAATCAGCCCCAGCATTTT.

CDR3 protein: CASSLVTLRGDTGELFF. In nucleotides, the CDR3 is TGTGCCAGCAGCTTAGTTACCCTTCGGGGCGACACCGGGGAGCTGTTTTTT. The chain combines TRBV11-3 with TRBJ2-2, with D perhaps assigned TRBD1 or TRBD2 (5 bases each). CDR1 and CDR2 (germline): SGHNT, YENEEA. Trimming shortened V by 1 base and J by 3 bases, and 15 bases separated the two germline ends. This CDR3 is 17 amino acids long.

The chain joins TRBV7-9 to TRBJ1-1; weak D call: TRBD1 (5 bases). Germline V gives CDR1 SEHNR, CDR2 FQNEAQ (reference sequence). V gave up 2 bases and J gave up 10 bases, with 11 bases separating them. The CDR3 is 12 residues long. CDR3 sequence reads: CASSLPGSGAFF. The CDR3 bases are TGTGCCAGCAGCTTACCAGGGTCGGGAGCTTTCTTT. The variable domain in full, completed from reference TRBV7-9 and TRBJ1-1, reads DTGVSQNPRHKITKRGQNVTFRCDPISEHNRLYWYRQTLGQGPEFLTYFQNEAQLEKSRLLSDRFSAERPKGSFSTLEIQRTEQGDSAMYLCASSLPGSGAFFGQGTRLTVV.

The chain links TRBV11-2 to TRBJ1-1, with D hard to call. The CDR3 has 15 residues. The ends were cut back, 3 bases at V and 0 bases at J, with 11 bases in the middle. Germline V gene sequence: CDR1 SGHAT, CDR2 FQNNGV. In DNA, the CDR3 is TGTGCCAGCAGCTTCCCCCCCAGCTTGAACACTGAAGCTTTCTTT. This gives the protein CASSFPPSLNTEAFF. Looking up the rest from reference TRBV11-2 and TRBJ1-1 gives the full variable domain: EAGVAQSPRYKIIEKRQSVAFWCNPISGHATLYWYQQILGQGPKLLIQFQNNGVVDDSQLPKDRFSAERLKGVDSTLKIQPAKLEDSAVYLCASSFPPSLNTEAFFGQGTRLTVV.

The V gene is TRBV25-1, the J gene TRBJ2-3; TRBD2 aligns across 8 bases. From germline, CDR1 is MGHDK and CDR2 SYGVNS. The CDR3 has 15 amino acids. V shed 1 base, J shed 5 bases, and the junction held 5 bases outside the gene matches. The CDR3, as DNA: TGTGCCAGCAGTGAATCGGGAGGGGCCGGAGATACGCAGTATTTT. Encoded protein: CASSESGGAGDTQYF.

The rearrangement joins TRBV19 to TRBJ2-5; 7 bases are shared with TRBD1. This CDR3 has 14 amino acids. Germline CDR1 and CDR2: LNHDA and SQIVND (reference sequence). The J segment lost 5 bases and the V segment lost 8 bases, leaving 11 bases of the junction unmatched. In DNA, the CDR3 is TGTGCCAGTGGTGAGGGGGCAGCCTTCGAGACCCAGTACTTC. This codes for CASGEGAAFETQYF.

The chain has TRBV18 and TRBJ1-2; D possibly corresponds to TRBD1 (5 bases). The CDR3 is made up of 16 amino acids. Trimming pared 3 bases from V and 0 bases from J, leaving 14 bases between. Germline CDR1 KGHSH, CDR2 LQKENI. The CDR3 nucleotides read TGTGCCAGCTCACCCCCGACAGTACCCACTAACTATGGCTACACCTTC. Its translation: CASSPPTVPTNYGYTF.

This chain connects TRBV28 to TRBJ2-7; 9 bases fit TRBD1. CDR3 length: 15 amino acids. J was trimmed by 2 bases and V by 2 bases; bases with no gene match: 4. Germline V CDR1 and CDR2: MDHEN, SYDVKM. The CDR3 protein is CASSLGTGITYEQYF. The CDR3 coding sequence is TGTGCCAGCAGTTTAGGGACAGGGATTACCTACGAGCAGTACTTC.

The chain uses TRBV9 and TRBJ2-4; D might be TRBD1 (7 bases). Per germline, CDR1 SGDLS and CDR2 YYNGEE. This CDR3 is 13 amino acids long. V was pared by 3 bases and J by 8 bases, with 12 bases between. CDR3 in amino acids: CASSATGEDIQYF. The CDR3 DNA follows: TGTGCCAGCAGCGCCACAGGGGAGGACATTCAGTACTTC.

This chain joins TRBV25-1 and TRBJ1-2, with TRBD1 matching over 7 bases. CDR1 MGHDK and CDR2 SYGVNS come from the germline V gene. The CDR3 covers 15 residues. The trim removed 1 base at V and 2 bases at J, leaving 4 bases unmatched. The CDR3 loop reads CASSEFDRANYGYTF. Here the CDR3 DNA reads TGTGCCAGCAGTGAATTTGACAGGGCAAACTATGGCTACACCTTC.

Notes on this clone: Sequence at one end of the junction differs from germline and may be a read error. This sequence joins TRBV7-9 and TRBJ2-7; D is unclear. The CDR3 has 15 amino acids. CDR1 SEHNR and CDR2 FQNEAQ come from the germline V gene (reference sequence). For the CDR3, the DNA is TGTGCCAGTAGCTTATCCCAGGTCCGCTCCTACGAGCAGTACTTC. It is translated as CASSLSQVRSYEQYF. The variable domain in full, completed from reference TRBV7-9 and TRBJ2-7, reads DTGVSQNPRHKITKRGQNVTFRCDPISEHNRLYWYRQTLGQGPEFLTYFQNEAQLEKSRLLSDRFSAERPKGSFSTLEIQRTEQGDSAMYLCASSLSQVRSYEQYFGPGTRLTVT.

The chain uses TRBV30 and TRBJ2-1; D is perhaps TRBD2 (6 bases). The germline gives CDR1 GTSNPN, CDR2 SVGIG (reference sequence). The CDR3 has 15 residues. The ends were cut back, 3 bases at V and 11 bases at J, with 23 bases in the middle. CDR3 coding DNA: TGTGCCTGGAGCCTCGGAGAGGGCCCCGGGGGTAAGCAGTTCTTC. It encodes CAWSLGEGPGGKQFF.

The chain joins TRBV7-3 to TRBJ2-2; 9 bases are shared with TRBD1. Trimming took 4 bases from V and 3 from J; bases not matched to a gene: 3. This CDR3 contains 15 residues. The germline CDR1 and CDR2 sequences are SGHTA and FQGTGA. CDR3 amino acids: CASSYRGRDTGELFF. The DNA of the CDR3 is TGTGCCAGCAGCTACAGGGGGCGGGACACCGGGGAGCTGTTTTTT.

This chain links TRBV28 with TRBJ1-5; a possible D gene is TRBD1 (6 bases). The length of the CDR3 is 14 residues. Germline loops: CDR1 MDHEN, CDR2 SYDVKM. The V and J ends lost 6 bases and 3 bases respectively, with 12 bases between them. The CDR3 DNA sequence: TGTGCCAGCAGCCTTGGACAGATCAATCAGCCCCAGCATTTT. Protein: CASSLGQINQPQHF.

The chain carries TRBV7-9 and TRBJ1-6; perhaps TRBD1 as D (5 bases). The ends were cut back, 3 bases at V and 9 bases at J, with 12 bases in the middle. Looked up from germline, CDR1 is SEHNR and CDR2 is FQNEAQ (reference sequence). There are 14 residues in the CDR3. In DNA form, the CDR3 reads TGTGCCAGCAGCTTCGGGGGGGAGGGTTCACCCCTCCACTTT. Protein product: CASSFGGEGSPLHF.

V and J are TRBV7-9 and TRBJ1-4; D is perhaps TRBD1 (6 bases). Germline loops: CDR1 SEHNR, CDR2 FQNEAQ (reference sequence). V was clipped by 0 bases and J by 6 bases, with 11 bases between them. The CDR3 loop spans 15 amino acids. CDR3 sequence (DNA): TGTGCCAGCAGCTTAGCGGGCGAGGGGGATGAAAAACTGTTTTTT. Protein sequence: CASSLAGEGDEKLFF.

The genes are TRBV5-1 and TRBJ2-3, with D tentatively TRBD2 (5 bases). Germline V gene data show CDR1 as SGHRS and CDR2 as YFSETQ. Between the trimmed V and J ends, which lost 4 bases and 4 bases, there was a span of 13 bases. CDR3 length: 14 amino acids. CDR3 region: CASSPNPGADTQYF. CDR3 sequence (DNA): TGCGCCAGCAGCCCTAATCCCGGGGCAGATACGCAGTATTTT.

This clone was observed a single time. This rearrangement joins TRBV4-2 to TRBJ1-5; D is undetermined. V was cut by 0 bases and J by 6 bases, with 6 bases left in between. CDR1 is LGHNA and CDR2 is YNFKEQ in the germline V gene. The CDR3 is 13 residues long. CDR3 coding DNA: TGTGCCAGCAGCCAAGATCTGGGTCAGCCCCAGCATTTT. Translation gives CASSQDLGQPQHF.

Here the CDR3 reads CASSSGQGDYGYTF. The CDR3 region has the DNA TGTGCCAGCAGCTCGGGACAGGGGGACTATGGCTACACCTTC. The chain carries TRBV21-1 and TRBJ1-2; TRBD1 was called by the table and not checked on the DNA. TRBV21-1 is tagged as a pseudogene. CDR3 length equals 14 residues.

J is TRBJ2-7 and V is TRBV25-1, with D perhaps TRBD1 (5 bases). V was clipped by 4 bases and J by 1 base, with 8 bases between them. This CDR3 contains 13 residues. Germline loops: CDR1 MGHDK, CDR2 SYGVNS. The CDR3 here is CASSVTGSYEQYF. CDR3 bases: TGTGCCAGCAGTGTAACAGGTTCCTACGAGCAGTACTTC.

This rearrangement joins TRBV5-1 to TRBJ2-1; perhaps TRBD1 as D (6 bases). Germline assignment: CDR1 SGHRS and CDR2 YFSETQ. The V and J ends lost 7 bases and 0 bases respectively, with 14 bases between them. The CDR3 consists of 15 residues. For the CDR3, the DNA is TGCGCCAGCTCCTACAGGGAGAGCTCCTACAATGAGCAGTTCTTC. Translation: CASSYRESSYNEQFF.

J is TRBJ2-5 and V is TRBV6-5, with 8 bases identical to TRBD2. The CDR3 is made up of 14 amino acids. The V segment lost 4 bases and the J segment 4 bases; nucleotides outside the gene matches: 5. Germline assignment: CDR1 MNHEY and CDR2 SVGAGI. The CDR3 loop reads CASSLSGRRETQYF. In nucleotides, the CDR3 is TGTGCCAGCAGTTTAAGCGGGAGACGAGAGACCCAGTACTTC.

The CDR3 DNA follows: TGTGCCAGCAGTATTCCAGGGATGGCCTACGAGCAGTACTTC. This sequence encodes CASSIPGMAYEQYF. This chain connects TRBV28 to TRBJ2-7; possible D gene TRBD1, 5 bases. Germline values: CDR1 MDHEN, CDR2 SYDVKM. The CDR3 spans 14 residues. Trimming removed 5 bases at V and 2 bases at J, with 13 bases between.

The chain is built from TRBV28 and TRBJ2-5, with 7 bases aligning to TRBD1. This CDR3 is built from 14 residues. CDR1 MDHEN and CDR2 SYDVKM come from the germline V gene. The trim removed 7 bases at V and 3 bases at J, leaving 8 bases unmatched. The CDR3 loop reads CASTDRAVEETQYF. In nucleotides, the CDR3 is TGTGCCAGCACCGACAGGGCAGTGGAAGAGACCCAGTACTTC.

V and J are TRBV7-9 and TRBJ2-1; D gene ambiguous. Germline V gene sequence: CDR1 SEHNR, CDR2 FQNEAQ (reference sequence). The CDR3 has 12 amino acids. V was cut by 4 bases and J by 9 bases, with 10 bases left in between. The CDR3 nucleotides are TGTGCCAGCAGCTCACCCCGAGGTGAGCAGTTCTTC. It codes for CASSSPRGEQFF. Combining the CDR3 with reference TRBV7-9 and TRBJ2-1 gives the whole variable domain DTGVSQNPRHKITKRGQNVTFRCDPISEHNRLYWYRQTLGQGPEFLTYFQNEAQLEKSRLLSDRFSAERPKGSFSTLEIQRTEQGDSAMYLCASSSPRGEQFFGPGTRLTVL.

The chain couples TRBV9 to TRBJ2-2, with D perhaps matching TRBD2 (6 bases). The V end lost 0 bases, the J end lost 7 bases, and 7 bases lay between the germline ends. The CDR3 is made up of 13 amino acids. Germline loops: CDR1 SGDLS, CDR2 YYNGEE. CDR3 DNA sequence: TGTGCCAGCAGCGTAGAAGCGGGCGGGGAGCTGTTTTTT. The encoded protein is CASSVEAGGELFF.

This chain connects TRBV18 to TRBJ2-7; the match to TRBD2 covers 10 bases. The ends lost 0 bases at V and 7 bases at J; junction bases unmatched: 9. There are 16 residues in the CDR3. Germline-derived CDR1 and CDR2 are KGHSH and LQKENI. As DNA, the CDR3 is TGTGCCAGCTCACCACCAGCGGGAGGGATCGGGGGGGAGCAGTACTTC. It encodes CASSPPAGGIGGEQYF.